The T cell receptor (beta chain) described here comes from a study of T cell responses to AZD1222 COVID-19 vaccine. Sequenced by immunoSEQ multiplex PCR; TCRdb stores in-frame clones only, minus some. The sample has more than 150,000 clones; around 86% are singletons. Germline V gene lookup returns CDR1 SGHVS and CDR2 FQNEAQ. Trimming stripped 7 bases from V and 2 bases from J, with 13 bases between. CDR3 length: 14 residues. Comment on this clone: Its antigen is unidentified.

General study findings and limits: Clonal diversity may have been underestimated, and the donors were mostly white British, with more females than males.

This TCR came from an adult who received the AZD1222 COVID-19 vaccine. The chain employs TRBV7-8 and TRBJ2-3, with D possibly called TRBD1 or TRBD2 (5 bases each). The sample was peripheral blood, taken 28 days after the second AZD1222 dose. DNA of the CDR3: TGTGCCAGCATCCCCAGAGGGGACACAGATACGCAGTATTTT. Residues: CASIPRGDTDTQYF.